What follows is one TCR beta chain and its context. No antigen is known for it. CDR3 length: 14 residues. The germline gives CDR1 MNHNS, CDR2 SASEGT. Using the 5' RACE reads, TCRdb records one entry per CDR3 protein without DNA. The sample features about 260,000 distinct CDR3 sequences, with 0.39% in its top ten. These data belong to a study of T cells expressing NK-cell markers. Findings and caveats of the study: A few donors likewise had their CD3+CD56-NKG2C+ fraction led by these clonotypes.

The sample comprised blood T cells: a sorted CD56 or NKG2C T cell subset, CD4+ or CD8+ T cells, or bulk PBMC T cells (not recorded which). This chain links TRBV6-1 with TRBJ2-1; TCRdb calls TRBD2, which cannot be checked without DNA. This TCR derives from a man in his late teens or twenties in good health. The CDR3 region is CASTRAGTYNEQFF.